What follows are 32 T cell receptor beta chains derived from one specimen sequenced in a study of CXCR3-negative and CXCR3-positive naive CD8 T cells. General study findings and limits: TRB CDR3 hydrophobicity was greater in CXCR3-positive naive cells than in CXCR3-negative naive cells.

5' RACE that incorporated UMI labels was used to prepare the TRB cDNA libraries. TCRdb reworked the 5' RACE reads into one entry per CDR3 protein, no DNA. The specimen's table records roughly 50,000 distinct CDR3 sequences. For these TCRs, the target antigens are not known. Sequenced sample: naive CXCR3+ CD8+ T cells from blood. Subset meaning: CD45RO-CCR7+CD27+CD95- naive CD8+ T cells expressing CXCR3 (TNR3+). The source of these receptors is a human donor in good health. Some clones in this sample may be carry-over from other donors' samples.

This chain joins TRBV15 and TRBJ2-2; TCRdb lists TRBD1, though no DNA is available to test this call. This CDR3 has 15 residues. Germline lookup yields CDR1 LNHNV and CDR2 YYDKDF (reference sequence). CDR3: CATSRARTYTGELFF.

J is TRBJ2-3 and V is TRBV4-3; lacking DNA, the TRBD1 call made by TCRdb goes unchecked. The CDR3 is 18 amino acids. CDR1 and CDR2 from the germline V gene are LGHNA and YSLEER. The chain's CDR3 is CASSQEYPAGRRGDTQYF.

The chain recombines TRBV12-3 or TRBV12-4 with TRBJ2-7; TCRdb picks TRBD2, but there is no DNA to check that call. The CDR3 loop spans 14 amino acids. This CDR3 reads CASSLTSGGDEQYF.

The V call is TRBV6-2 or TRBV6-3, the J call TRBJ1-1; TCRdb indicates TRBD1, and absent DNA this call remains unverified. From germline, CDR1 is MNHEY and CDR2 SVGEGT. There are 14 residues in the CDR3. CDR3 sequence reads: CASSSIGGNTEAFF.

This clonotype is medium-sized (0.01 to 0.1%) by frequency. The chain combines TRBV29-1 with TRBJ2-2; the TCRdb D gene call, TRBD1, has no DNA to confirm it. The V gene's germline CDR1 is SQVTM and CDR2 ANQGSEA. CDR3 length: 14 amino acids. CDR3: CSVPRGGSAGELFF.

The V call is TRBV25-1, the J call TRBJ1-5. Germline V gives CDR1 MGHDK, CDR2 SYGVNS. The CDR3 runs to 15 residues. CDR3 loop: CASSDGSYSNQPQHF.

The chain recombines TRBV9 with TRBJ2-1; TCRdb's D call of TRBD2 is untestable without DNA. The CDR3 is 14 residues long. Germline loops: CDR1 SGDLS, CDR2 YYNGEE. The CDR3 sequence: CASSPGLADNEQFF.

The genes are TRBV3-1 and TRBJ1-1; there is no DNA to check the TCRdb D call of TRBD1. CDR3 length: 17 amino acids. Germline V lookup: CDR1 LGHDT, CDR2 YNNKEL (reference sequence). Here the CDR3 reads CASSQVGDRTPNTEAFF.

CDR3 in amino acids: CSVLRTDNTGELFF. V gene TRBV29-1 combines with J gene TRBJ2-2; the TCRdb call, TRBD1, lacks DNA for checking. Germline V gives CDR1 SQVTM, CDR2 ANQGSEA. The length of the CDR3 is 14 residues.

The chain has TRBV9 and TRBJ2-3; the D call from TCRdb, TRBD1, cannot be confirmed without DNA. Germline assignment: CDR1 SGDLS and CDR2 YYNGEE. This CDR3 spans 16 amino acids. The CDR3 spells CASSVEGQAATDTQYF.

The J gene is TRBJ2-1, the V gene TRBV6-5. The germline V gene encodes CDR1 MNHEY and CDR2 SVGAGI. CDR3 length equals 12 residues. The CDR3 spells CASSSLDREQFF.

The chain combines TRBV28 with TRBJ2-2; TCRdb picks TRBD1, but there is no DNA to check that call. CDR1 is MDHEN, CDR2 SYDVKM, per germline. The CDR3 runs 19 residues. The CDR3 here is CASSLLRTATHLNTGELFF.

The chain is built from TRBV14 and TRBJ2-2; TCRdb reports TRBD2, a call that lacks DNA to check it against. This CDR3 spans 17 amino acids. Germline loops: CDR1 SGHDN, CDR2 FVKESK. CDR3 sequence: CASSQDGGVGNTGELFF.

V gene TRBV15 combines with J gene TRBJ1-1. The germline gives CDR1 LNHNV, CDR2 YYDKDF (reference sequence). CDR3 size: 13 residues. This chain's CDR3 is CATSRDEVPEAFF.

V is TRBV5-4 and J is TRBJ2-4; the D call from TCRdb, TRBD1, cannot be confirmed without DNA. CDR3 length: 13 amino acids. From germline, CDR1 is SGHNT and CDR2 YYREEE (reference sequence). The CDR3 is CASSLTGTSAQYF.

This CDR3 is CASVKSGDSNEKLFF. V and J are TRBV7-9 and TRBJ1-4; with no DNA, the TCRdb D assignment of TRBD1 cannot be verified. CDR1 SEHNR and CDR2 FQNEAQ come from the germline V gene (reference sequence). The CDR3 spans 15 residues.

The chain carries TRBV20-1 and TRBJ2-7; TCRdb selects TRBD1, and the lack of DNA leaves this call unchecked. Germline CDR1 is DFQATT and CDR2 is SNEGSKA (reference sequence). The CDR3 consists of 14 residues. The CDR3 spells CSARVGVLTYEQYF.

V and J are TRBV18 and TRBJ1-3. CDR3 length: 15 residues. The germline V gene encodes CDR1 KGHSH and CDR2 LQKENI. Here the CDR3 reads CASSPWGSSGNTIYF. Looking up the rest from reference TRBV18 and TRBJ1-3 gives the full variable domain: NAGVMQNPRHLVRRRGQEARLRCSPMKGHSHVYWYRQLPEEGLKFMVYLQKENIIDESGMPKERFSAEFPKEGPSILRIQQVVRGDSAAYFCASSPWGSSGNTIYFGEGSWLTVV.

The CDR3 region is CASSYDRYEQYF. The chain recombines TRBV6-2 or TRBV6-3 with TRBJ2-7. Germline CDR1 MNHEY, CDR2 SVGEGT. The CDR3 is made up of 12 amino acids.

This sequence joins TRBV29-1 and TRBJ2-3; TCRdb reports TRBD2, a call that lacks DNA to check it against. This CDR3 spans 14 amino acids. Germline CDR1 is SQVTM and CDR2 is ANQGSEA. The CDR3 sequence is CSHLGSGGADTQYF.

This CDR3 reads CSVEAAPSTDTQYF. The genes are TRBV29-1 and TRBJ2-3. The CDR3 covers 14 residues. The V gene's germline CDR1 is SQVTM and CDR2 ANQGSEA.

The chain has TRBV29-1 and TRBJ2-7. CDR3 size: 12 residues. The V gene's germline CDR1 is SQVTM and CDR2 ANQGSEA. The CDR3: CSVEVTGYEQYF.

V gene TRBV6-2 or TRBV6-3 combines with J gene TRBJ2-1; without DNA, the TCRdb call of TRBD1 cannot be checked. The CDR3 loop spans 15 amino acids. The germline V gene has CDR1 MNHEY and CDR2 SVGEGT. The CDR3 loop reads CASRLGTSSYNEQFF.

The gene calls are TRBV5-4 and TRBJ2-1; TCRdb picks TRBD2, but there is no DNA to check that call. The germline gives CDR1 SGHNT, CDR2 YYREEE (reference sequence). The CDR3 spans 14 residues. CDR3 amino acids: CASSLMASGSEQFF. The complete variable domain, with remaining parts taken from reference TRBV5-4 and TRBJ2-1, reads ETGVTQSPTHLIKTRGQQVTLRCSSQSGHNTVSWYQQALGQGPQFIFQYYREEENGRGNFPPRFSGLQFPNYSSELNVNALELDDSALYLCASSLMASGSEQFFGPGTRLTVL.

The chain employs TRBV12-5 and TRBJ2-1. This CDR3 region has 15 residues. The V gene's germline CDR1 is LGHNT and CDR2 FRNRAP. CDR3: CASGLVQGSYNEQFF.

The genes are TRBV20-1 and TRBJ2-1; TCRdb indicates TRBD1, and absent DNA this call remains unverified. Germline V gene sequence: CDR1 DFQATT, CDR2 SNEGSKA (reference sequence). This CDR3 contains 14 residues. The CDR3 region is CSADSGSSYNEQFF.

The gene calls are TRBV27 and TRBJ2-1; TCRdb names TRBD1, which stays unverified in the absence of DNA. Germline loops: CDR1 MNHEY, CDR2 SMNVEV (reference sequence). The CDR3 extends over 16 amino acids. The CDR3 sequence: CASSQRGAPGMDEQFF.

The chain has TRBV27 and TRBJ1-5. The CDR3 consists of 13 residues. Germline V gene lookup returns CDR1 MNHEY and CDR2 SMNVEV (reference sequence). Here the CDR3 reads CASSLSLVQPQHF.

V is TRBV5-5 and J is TRBJ2-1; there is no DNA to check the TCRdb D call of TRBD2. The germline V gene has CDR1 SGHKS and CDR2 YYEKEE (reference sequence). The CDR3 has 16 amino acids. CDR3 residues: CASSPGLAGSYNEQFF.

This chain links TRBV12-3 or TRBV12-4 with TRBJ2-7; TCRdb proposes TRBD1, but this gene call is untestable without DNA. CDR3 size: 15 residues. The CDR3 sequence is CASRPSGQGAGEQYF.

This chain uses TRBV12-3 or TRBV12-4 with TRBJ1-5; TCRdb reports TRBD1, a call that lacks DNA to check it against. The CDR3 is 15 residues long. The CDR3 loop is CASSLFSGVNQPQHF.

The V call is TRBV7-9, the J call TRBJ2-5; TCRdb names TRBD1, which stays unverified in the absence of DNA. Germline V gene lookup returns CDR1 SEHNR and CDR2 FQNEAQ (reference sequence). The CDR3 consists of 16 residues. The CDR3 protein is CASSLSGQGVWETQYF.